This is a list of T cell receptor beta chains from one sample in a study of Ad26.COV2.S vaccination and SARS-CoV-2 variants. The protocol was immunoSEQ multiplex PCR, while the TCRdb copy is restricted to in-frame clones and leaves out a portion. The sample holds a few hundred thousand clones; around nine tenths are singletons and the top ten take more than 10%. Sample: peripheral blood, taken in a trial of Ad26.COV2.S vaccine versus placebo. The receptor set was obtained from a person between 18 and 60 years old who received the Ad26.COV2.S COVID-19 vaccine or a placebo. The CDR3 runs from the conserved cysteine through the conserved F or W. D genes are given only for firm matches. Only some rows state a clone size, as once, few, many or a class for expanded clones.

TRBJ1-2 TRBV28 TRBD1 - TGTGCCAGCAGGTCGAGGGGACAGGGAATACCCCTCTATGGCTACACCTTC CASRSRGQGIPLYGYTF
TRBJ2-7 TRBV13 TRBD2 - TGTGCCAGCAGCTTCGGGACTAGCGGGAGCTCCTACGAGCAGTACTTC CASSFGTSGSSYEQYF
TRBJ2-7 TRBV7-9 TRBD1 - TGTGCCAGCAGCTCGAGCCTTGGACAGGGTCTCTACGAGCAGTACTTC CASSSSLGQGLYEQYF
TRBJ2-2 TRBV5-1 TRBD2 - TGCGCCAGCAGCCGACTAGCGGGAGTCCCTGAAGGAACCGGGGAGCTGTTTTTT CASSRLAGVPEGTGELFF
TRBJ2-1 TRBV28 TRBD2 - TGTGCCAGCAGTTTAATTGGCGGGAGTACATATGAGCAGTTCTTC CASSLIGGSTYEQFF
TRBJ2-1 TRBV9 TRBD2 - TGTGCCAGCAGCCCACGTGCGGGAGGCGCCCATTTCGATGAGCAGTTCTTC CASSPRAGGAHFDEQFF
TRBJ1-1 TRBV29-1 - - TGCAGCGTCGGGGGGGACCGAGGGGCTTTCTTT CSVGGDRGAFF
TRBJ2-7 TRBV28 TRBD2 - TGTGCCAGCAGTTTCAAAGGGAGGGAGTACTTC CASSFKGREYF
TRBJ2-5 TRBV18 - - TGTGCCAGCTCAGGGCCAGACCAAGAGACCCAGTACTTC CASSGPDQETQYF
TRBJ2-6 TRBV19 TRBD1 once TGTGCCACTGGGGACAGGGGACGAGTTTCTGGGGCCAACGTCCTGACTTTC CATGDRGRVSGANVLTF
TRBJ2-7 TRBV9 TRBD2 - TGTGCCAGCAGCGTAGGCCTAGCGGGACTCGGCGAGCAGTACTTC CASSVGLAGLGEQYF
TRBJ1-1 TRBV18 TRBD1 - TGTGCCAGCTCACCGGGACAGGGCTATCAAAACACTGAAGCTTTCTTT CASSPGQGYQNTEAFF
TRBJ2-5 TRBV28 - - TGTGCCAGCAGTCAGCAGAATACAGGTCAAGAGACCCAGTACTTC CASSQQNTGQETQYF
TRBJ2-3 TRBV7-2 - - TGTGCCAGCAGCTTAGAGTTTAGGTCTGCAGATACGCAGTATTTT CASSLEFRSADTQYF
TRBJ2-1 TRBV7-2 TRBD2 - TGTGCCAGCAGCTTAGCGCAACTAGCGGGGGGTGAGCAGTTCTTC CASSLAQLAGGEQFF
TRBJ1-1 TRBV10-3 - - TGTGCCATCAGCGCCGACCGGGACGAAGCTTTCTTT CAISADRDEAFF
TRBJ2-7 TRBV6-2/TRBV6-3 - - TGTGCCAGCAGTTCCGGAGGGGACTCCTACGAGCAGTACTTC CASSSGGDSYEQYF
TRBJ2-7 TRBV20-1 - - TGCAGTGCTAGTGGGAACGAGCAGTACTTC CSASGNEQYF
TRBJ1-1 TRBV19 TRBD1 - TGTGCCAGTAGTATTAATGGGGGGACAGGGGCCATGAACACTGAAGCTTTCTTT CASSINGGTGAMNTEAFF
TRBJ1-2 TRBV7-2 - - TGTGCCAGCAGCACCCTAGCTAACTATGGCTACACCTTC CASSTLANYGYTF
TRBJ2-7 TRBV10-3 TRBD2 - TGTGCCATCAGTGACCCTAGCGGGAGAAGTTACGAGCAGTACTTC CAISDPSGRSYEQYF
TRBJ1-1 TRBV12-3/TRBV12-4 - - TGTGCCAGCAGTTTGCGGGTAATGGAAGCTTTCTTT CASSLRVMEAFF
TRBJ2-3 TRBV9 - - TGTGCCAGCAGCGTAGGGGATCGCACAGATACGCAGTATTTT CASSVGDRTDTQYF
TRBJ2-7 TRBV19 - - TGTGCCAGTAGTAAACCGGGAGAACGGTACGAGCAGTACTTC CASSKPGERYEQYF
TRBJ2-1 TRBV28 - - TGTGCCAGCGTCCAGGGATACAATGAGCAGTTCTTC CASVQGYNEQFF
TRBJ2-2 TRBV7-2 TRBD1 - TGTGCCAGCAGCCTATGGGACAGGGGGCTTGCCGGGGAGCTGTTTTTT CASSLWDRGLAGELFF
TRBJ2-7 TRBV18 TRBD2 few TGTGCCAGCTCAAGTCCTAGCGGACCGTACGAGCAGTACTTC CASSSPSGPYEQYF
TRBJ2-7 TRBV5-1 - - TGCGCCAGCAGCTTTTCGCCTAGCGAGCAGTACTTC CASSFSPSEQYF